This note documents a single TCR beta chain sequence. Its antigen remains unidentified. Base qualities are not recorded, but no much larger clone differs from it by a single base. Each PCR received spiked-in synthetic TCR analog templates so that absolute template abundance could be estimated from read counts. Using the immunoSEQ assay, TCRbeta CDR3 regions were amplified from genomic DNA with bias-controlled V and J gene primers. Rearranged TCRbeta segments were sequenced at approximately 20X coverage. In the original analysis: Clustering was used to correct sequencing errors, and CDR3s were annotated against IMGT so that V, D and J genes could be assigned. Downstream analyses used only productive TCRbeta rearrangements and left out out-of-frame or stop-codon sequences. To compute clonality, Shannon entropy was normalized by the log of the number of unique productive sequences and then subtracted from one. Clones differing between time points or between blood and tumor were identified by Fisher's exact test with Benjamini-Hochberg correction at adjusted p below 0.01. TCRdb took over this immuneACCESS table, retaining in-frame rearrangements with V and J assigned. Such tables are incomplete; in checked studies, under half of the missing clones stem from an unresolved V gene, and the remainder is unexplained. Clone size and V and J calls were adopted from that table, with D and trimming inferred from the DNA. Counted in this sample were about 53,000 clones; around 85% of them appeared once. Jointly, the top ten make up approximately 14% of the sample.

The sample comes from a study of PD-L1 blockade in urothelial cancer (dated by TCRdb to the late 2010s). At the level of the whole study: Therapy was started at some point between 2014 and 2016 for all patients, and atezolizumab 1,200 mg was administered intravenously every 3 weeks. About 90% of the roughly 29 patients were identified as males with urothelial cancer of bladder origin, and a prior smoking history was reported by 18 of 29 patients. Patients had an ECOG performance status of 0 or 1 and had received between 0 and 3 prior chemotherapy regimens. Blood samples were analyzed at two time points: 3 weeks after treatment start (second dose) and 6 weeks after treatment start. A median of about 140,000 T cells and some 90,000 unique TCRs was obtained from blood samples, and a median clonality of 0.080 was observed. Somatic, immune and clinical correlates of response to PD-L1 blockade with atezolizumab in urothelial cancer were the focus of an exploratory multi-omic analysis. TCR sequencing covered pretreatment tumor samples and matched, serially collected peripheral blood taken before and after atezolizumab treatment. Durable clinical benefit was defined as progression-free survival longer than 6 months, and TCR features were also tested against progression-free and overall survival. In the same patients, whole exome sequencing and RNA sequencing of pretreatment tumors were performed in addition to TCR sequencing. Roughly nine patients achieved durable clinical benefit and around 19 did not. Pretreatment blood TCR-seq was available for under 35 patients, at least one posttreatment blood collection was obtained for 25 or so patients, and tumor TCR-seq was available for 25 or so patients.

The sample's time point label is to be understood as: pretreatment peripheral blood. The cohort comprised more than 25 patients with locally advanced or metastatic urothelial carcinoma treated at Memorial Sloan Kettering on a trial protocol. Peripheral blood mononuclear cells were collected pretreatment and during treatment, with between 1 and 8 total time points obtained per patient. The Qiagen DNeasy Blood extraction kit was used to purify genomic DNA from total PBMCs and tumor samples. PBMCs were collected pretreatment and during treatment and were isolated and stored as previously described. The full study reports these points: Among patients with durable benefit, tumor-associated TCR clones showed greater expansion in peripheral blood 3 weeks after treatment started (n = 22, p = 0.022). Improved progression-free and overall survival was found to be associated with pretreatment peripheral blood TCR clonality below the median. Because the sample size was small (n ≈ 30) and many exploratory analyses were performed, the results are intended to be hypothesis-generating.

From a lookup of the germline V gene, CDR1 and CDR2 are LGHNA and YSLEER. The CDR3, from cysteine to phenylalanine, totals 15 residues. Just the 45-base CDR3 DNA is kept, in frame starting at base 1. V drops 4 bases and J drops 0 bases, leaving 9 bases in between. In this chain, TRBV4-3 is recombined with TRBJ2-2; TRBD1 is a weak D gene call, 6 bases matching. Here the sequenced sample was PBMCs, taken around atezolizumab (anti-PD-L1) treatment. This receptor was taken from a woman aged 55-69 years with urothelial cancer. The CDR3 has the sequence CASSLRGANTGELFF. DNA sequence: TGCGCCAGCAGCCTCAGGGGCGCGAACACCGGGGAGCTGTTTTTT.